A single sample gave rise to the 2 T cell receptor beta chains below, sequenced in a study of spatial heterogeneity in lung cancer (dated by TCRdb to about 2019). The library came from 5' RACE. The sequencer listed for this sample is NextSeq 500. In TCRdb, the public reads were trimmed at Q25 with fastp and aligned with MiXCR, with productive beta chains retained. Here each entry gathers all rows of one CDR3 protein and keeps the most common genes and DNA. A total of about 14,000 distinct CDR3 sequences appear in this sample, about 4.8% of them only once. In total, the top ten clones hold about 16% of the sample. The meaning of the sample's time point label: sample taken at primary tumor resection. No antigen has been assigned to these receptors. Paper-wide results and their limitations: The tumor nonsynonymous mutation count correlated with the number of expanded alpha and beta TCRs within the tumor.

The sequences come from lung tumor tissue, collected at surgery. The receptor set was obtained from a female donor with early-stage non-small cell lung cancer.

This clonotype was seen repeatedly, ten times or more. Within a library made for alpha chains, this beta chain is off target, and its count is uninformative. The rearrangement links TRBV7-2 to TRBJ2-3; 10 bases are shared with TRBD1. Per germline, CDR1 SGHTA and CDR2 FQGNSA. The CDR3 has 16 amino acids. V shed 3 bases and J 4 bases; nucleotides not matched to a gene: 7. The CDR3 sequence is CASSFPGQGKADTQYF. CDR3 nucleotides: TGTGCCAGCAGCTTCCCGGGACAGGGGAAGGCAGATACGCAGTATTTT.

By proportion, this clonotype is medium-sized (0.01 to 0.1%). Since it is a stray read in a library aimed at alpha chains, this beta chain has a size that is not meaningful. The gene calls are TRBV5-5 and TRBJ1-2, with 9 bases aligning to TRBD1. J lost 6 bases, V lost 5 bases, and 11 bases had no gene match. Germline CDR1 and CDR2: SGHKS and YYEKEE (reference sequence). The CDR3 runs 15 residues. The chain's CDR3 is CASRLGTGRVNGYTF. CDR3 in DNA: TGTGCCAGCAGACTGGGGACAGGGCGTGTTAATGGCTACACCTTC.